This T cell receptor (beta chain) appears in the sequencing data of a study of beta chain features in type 1 diabetes. CDR3 length: 12 amino acids. The germline V gene encodes CDR1 KGHSH and CDR2 LQKENI. A CD45RO/CCR7/CD25/CD127/CD95/CD27 panel sorted naive, central memory, regulatory and stem cell-like memory CD4+ cells. Expressed TCRB transcripts were sequenced because the entire RNA isolate underwent reverse transcription. The method was immunoSEQ multiplex PCR; TCRdb's version includes in-frame clones alone and lacks a portion of them. The sample contains roughly 41,000 clones, 45% to 50% of which appear only once. Overall study findings and caveats: For patients, the naive, central memory and Treg TCRB repertoires appeared more alike than for healthy donors.

As regards this clone: Its antigen remains unidentified. An end of the junction differs from the germline gene, which may be a read error.

This receptor was taken from a young woman in good health. The sequencing input was central memory CD4+ T cells from blood. This rearrangement joins TRBV18 to TRBJ2-7; 7 bases align to TRBD1. The CDR3 is CASSPQGNEQYF. In DNA, the CDR3 is TGTGCCAGCTCTCCACAGGGGAACGAGCAGTACTTC.